The source of this TCR beta chain is a study of cytomegalovirus exposure and HLA in healthy donors. The study's findings and limits: Several of the most significant clusters appeared, in a later analysis, to be linked to common viral pathogens. Some highly shared sequence variants likely arose as a pipeline artifact. One later analysis reportedly identified an Asian-associated ancestry cluster that showed fewer N-insertions than the approximately 700-donor mean. The only immune exposure information that was available was CMV serostatus.

The PCR had 60 Vbeta and 13 Jbeta primers. Libraries were prepared by immunoSEQ multiplex PCR; TCRdb keeps only in-frame clonotypes and omits some of them. The repertoire includes over 100,000 clones, almost 70% of them detected once, and around 10% sits in the top ten. The germline V gene encodes CDR1 SGHRS and CDR2 YFSETQ. CDR3 length: 19 residues. Germline trimming cut 0 bases from V and 0 bases from J; bases unmatched to any gene: 11. This clone was found once. Its antigen is not identified. This sequence joins TRBV5-1 and TRBJ2-1; 8 nucleotides align to TRBD2. The specimen sequenced was PBMCs. The receptor's source is a man aged 25-40 years in good health and CMV-seropositive. CDR3 DNA: TGCGCCAGCAGCTTGGTCAGGACTAGCTCTTTGAGCTCCTACAATGAGCAGTTCTTC. It yields the protein CASSLVRTSSLSSYNEQFF.